This T cell receptor beta chain was documented in a study of blood T cell repertoires in COVID-19. V lost 5 bases, J lost 7 bases, and 3 bases stayed unmatched. Germline V gene lookup returns CDR1 SGHTA and CDR2 FQGNSA. The CDR3 runs to 13 residues. The authors' processing: Estimated nucleated cell counts came from reference gene primer amplification. Clones were sequenced by immunoSEQ multiplex PCR, and TCRdb holds only the in-frame ones, with some missing. The V and J calls and clone size come from that table; D and trimming were worked out from the DNA. The table shows 200,000 to 250,000 clones, with just under 90% occurring only once.

V is TRBV7-2 and J is TRBJ1-5; 9 nucleotides line up with TRBD1. The clonotype was recovered from a man younger than 45 who had recovered from COVID-19. Sequences were obtained from PBMCs or T cells enriched from blood (not recorded which). The DNA for the CDR3 is TGTGCCAGCAGCCGGGACAGGGAGCAGCCCCAGCATTTT. This encodes CASSRDREQPQHF.